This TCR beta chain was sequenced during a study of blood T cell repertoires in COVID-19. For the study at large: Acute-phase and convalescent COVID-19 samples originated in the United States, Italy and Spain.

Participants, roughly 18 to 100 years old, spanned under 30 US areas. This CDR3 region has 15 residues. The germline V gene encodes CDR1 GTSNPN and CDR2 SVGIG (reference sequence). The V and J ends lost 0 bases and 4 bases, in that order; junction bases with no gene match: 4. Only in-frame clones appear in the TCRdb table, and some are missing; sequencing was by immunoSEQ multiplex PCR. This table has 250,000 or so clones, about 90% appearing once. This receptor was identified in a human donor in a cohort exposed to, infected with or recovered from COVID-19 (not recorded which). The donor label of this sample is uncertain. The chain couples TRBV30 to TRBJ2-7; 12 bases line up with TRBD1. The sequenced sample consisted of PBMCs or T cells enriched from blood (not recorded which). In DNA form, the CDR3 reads TGTGCCTGGAGTGTGAAGGGACAGGGGGCTTACGAGCAGTACTTC. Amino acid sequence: CAWSVKGQGAYEQYF.